The T cell receptor (beta chain) under discussion was sequenced for a study of T-cell memory formation after mild COVID-19. Across the study: Clusters of TCRs were largely donor specific. Points from the study as a whole: Clones shrinking between day 15 and 85 showed a balanced CD4/CD8 split, and those that grew later tilted toward CD4+. Among CD4+ contracting clones, most were CM and EM, and CD8+ ones EMRA. Second-wave clones that peaked on day 37 lacked confirmed SARS-CoV-2 specificity.

This CDR3 is 12 amino acids long. Germline assignment: CDR1 SGHRS and CDR2 YFSETQ. Trimming stripped 4 bases from V and 7 bases from J, with 9 bases between. Each CDR3 protein is one row after TCRdb ran MiXCR on the 5' RACE reads. The sample holds hundreds of thousands of distinct CDR3 sequences, 15% to 20% seen once. This clonotype occurred many times. The antigen is undetermined. Sequenced: PBMCs or a T cell subset sorted from them (not recorded which). V and J are TRBV5-1 and TRBJ2-1, with TRBD2 as a possible D gene (6 bases). The TCR comes from a man aged 18 to 35 who had mild COVID-19 (a few samples of this study predate the infection). Cell type and time point are not known. The CDR3 nucleotides read TGCGCCAGCAGCCCGGGGGTTAATGAGCAGTTCTTC. This gives the protein CASSPGVNEQFF.